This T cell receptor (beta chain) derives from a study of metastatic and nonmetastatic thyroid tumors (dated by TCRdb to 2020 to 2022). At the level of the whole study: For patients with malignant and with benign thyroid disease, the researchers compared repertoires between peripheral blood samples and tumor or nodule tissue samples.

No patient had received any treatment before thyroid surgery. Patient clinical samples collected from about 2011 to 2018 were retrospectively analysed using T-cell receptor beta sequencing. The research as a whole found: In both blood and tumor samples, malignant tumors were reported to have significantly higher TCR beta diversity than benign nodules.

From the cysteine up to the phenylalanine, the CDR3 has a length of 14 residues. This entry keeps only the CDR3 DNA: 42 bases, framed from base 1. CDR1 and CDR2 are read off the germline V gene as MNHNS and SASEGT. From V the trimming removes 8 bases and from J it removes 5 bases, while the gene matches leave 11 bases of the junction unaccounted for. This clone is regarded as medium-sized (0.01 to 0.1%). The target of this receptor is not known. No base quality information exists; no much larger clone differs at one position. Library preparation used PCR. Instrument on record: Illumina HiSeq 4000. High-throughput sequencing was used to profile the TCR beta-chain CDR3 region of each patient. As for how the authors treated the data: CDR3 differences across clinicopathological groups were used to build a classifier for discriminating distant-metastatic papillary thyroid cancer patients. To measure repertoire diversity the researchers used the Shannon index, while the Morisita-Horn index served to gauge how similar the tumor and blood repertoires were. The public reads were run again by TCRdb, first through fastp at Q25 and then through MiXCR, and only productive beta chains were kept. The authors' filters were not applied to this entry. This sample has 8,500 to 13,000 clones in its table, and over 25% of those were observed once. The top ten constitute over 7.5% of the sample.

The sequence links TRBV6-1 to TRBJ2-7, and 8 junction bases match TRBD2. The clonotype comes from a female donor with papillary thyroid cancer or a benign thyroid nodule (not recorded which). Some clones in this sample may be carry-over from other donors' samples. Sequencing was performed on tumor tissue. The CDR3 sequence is CASRAGVAGDEQYF. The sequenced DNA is TGTGCCAGCCGAGCGGGAGTGGCCGGAGACGAGCAGTACTTC.